This is a list of T cell receptor beta chains from one sample in a study of cytotoxic CD8 clonotypes in ibrutinib-treated CLL. TCRdb's copy holds only in-frame clones and misses some; the assay was immunoSEQ multiplex PCR. Seen here are approximately 340,000 clones, 60% to 80% observed once, and the top ten hold roughly 6.8%. This material consisted of PBMCs, taken after 36 months of ibrutinib treatment. These receptors all come from a human donor with chronic lymphocytic leukemia. Each CDR3 is given with its conserved first and last residue. A D gene is named only where the DNA matches it firmly. The size entry is marked missing in some rows and otherwise reads once, few, many or a size class.

V gene: TRBV4-1
J gene: TRBJ1-3
CDR3 length: 16
D gene: NA
clone size: few
CDR3 DNA: TGCGCCAGCAGCCAAGTTGTCCTAGGGTCTGGAAACACCATATATTTT
CDR3 protein: CASSQVVLGSGNTIYF

V gene: TRBV5-1
J gene: TRBJ2-3
CDR3 length: 14
D gene: NA
clone size: NA
CDR3 DNA: TGCGCCAGCAGCTATCTTGGGGGCACAGATACGCAGTATTTT
CDR3 protein: CASSYLGGTDTQYF

V gene: TRBV12-5
J gene: TRBJ2-3
CDR3 length: 12
D gene: TRBD2
clone size: few
CDR3 DNA: TGTGCTAGTGGTTTAGGACTAGCAACGCAGTATTTT
CDR3 protein: CASGLGLATQYF

V gene: TRBV14
J gene: TRBJ1-1
CDR3 length: 14
D gene: NA
clone size: NA
CDR3 DNA: TGTGCCAGCAGCCTAAGACTTTCGAACACTGAAGCTTTCTTT
CDR3 protein: CASSLRLSNTEAFF

V gene: TRBV7-8
J gene: TRBJ1-2
CDR3 length: 12
D gene: NA
clone size: NA
CDR3 DNA: TGTGCCAGCAGCCACAAGGCGGATGGCTACACCTTC
CDR3 protein: CASSHKADGYTF

V gene: TRBV14
J gene: TRBJ2-5
CDR3 length: 17
D gene: TRBD2
clone size: NA
CDR3 DNA: TGTGCCAGCAGCCAAGAGACTAGCGGGAGCTTCCAAGAGACCCAGTACTTC
CDR3 protein: CASSQETSGSFQETQYF

V gene: TRBV10-1
J gene: TRBJ1-4
CDR3 length: 15
D gene: TRBD1
clone size: NA
CDR3 DNA: TGCGCCAGCAGTGTTAGGGGGCCTGGTAATGAAAAACTGTTTTTT
CDR3 protein: CASSVRGPGNEKLFF

V gene: TRBV9
J gene: TRBJ2-3
CDR3 length: 17
D gene: TRBD2
clone size: few
CDR3 DNA: TGTGCCAGCAGCGTAGTCGGCGGGGGGGCTGGCACAGATACGCAGTATTTT
CDR3 protein: CASSVVGGGAGTDTQYF

V gene: TRBV18
J gene: TRBJ1-5
CDR3 length: 16
D gene: NA
clone size: NA
CDR3 DNA: TGTGCCAGCTCACACGAGGTTAGCAGGGCAGATCAGCCCCAGCATTTT
CDR3 protein: CASSHEVSRADQPQHF

V gene: TRBV13
J gene: TRBJ1-2
CDR3 length: 15
D gene: NA
clone size: NA
CDR3 DNA: TGTGCCAGCAGCTTCGCAGGGTATGTTGCCTATGGCTACACCTTC
CDR3 protein: CASSFAGYVAYGYTF

V gene: TRBV19
J gene: TRBJ2-2
CDR3 length: 16
D gene: TRBD2
clone size: NA
CDR3 DNA: TGTGCCAGTAGGCGGACTAGCGGAGTGAACACCGGGGAGCTGTTTTTT
CDR3 protein: CASRRTSGVNTGELFF

V gene: TRBV9
J gene: TRBJ2-7
CDR3 length: 13
D gene: NA
clone size: NA
CDR3 DNA: TGTGCCAGCAGCGTGGGGCTAGGCTACGAGCAGTACTTC
CDR3 protein: CASSVGLGYEQYF

V gene: TRBV6-7
J gene: TRBJ1-1
CDR3 length: 15
D gene: NA
clone size: NA
CDR3 DNA: TGTGCCAGCAGCTTCGCCCTGCCCATGAACACTGAAGCTTTCTTT
CDR3 protein: CASSFALPMNTEAFF

V gene: TRBV5-5
J gene: TRBJ1-2
CDR3 length: 12
D gene: NA
clone size: NA
CDR3 DNA: TGTGCCAGCAGCTTTGGGCAGGCAGGCTACACCTTC
CDR3 protein: CASSFGQAGYTF

V gene: TRBV4-1
J gene: TRBJ1-2
CDR3 length: 16
D gene: NA
clone size: few
CDR3 DNA: TGCGCCAGCAGCCAAGATGGAGGGGGATCGTACTATGGCTACACCTTC
CDR3 protein: CASSQDGGGSYYGYTF

V gene: TRBV4-2
J gene: TRBJ1-5
CDR3 length: 17
D gene: NA
clone size: few
CDR3 DNA: TGTGCCAGCAGCCAAGATCTCACGAGGGGGAGCAATCAGCCCCAGCATTTT
CDR3 protein: CASSQDLTRGSNQPQHF

V gene: TRBV10-3
J gene: TRBJ2-7
CDR3 length: 14
D gene: TRBD2
clone size: NA
CDR3 DNA: TGTGCCATCAGTGATCGCGGGGGGGCCTACGAGCAGTACTTC
CDR3 protein: CAISDRGGAYEQYF

V gene: TRBV27
J gene: TRBJ2-5
CDR3 length: 12
D gene: TRBD2
clone size: few
CDR3 DNA: TGTGCCAGCAGTTTAACGGGGGGGACCCAGTACTTC
CDR3 protein: CASSLTGGTQYF

V gene: TRBV4-3
J gene: TRBJ2-1
CDR3 length: 18
D gene: TRBD2
clone size: NA
CDR3 DNA: TGCGCCAGCAGCCAATCATCGTATCTAGCGGGAATGTGGGATGAGCAGTTCTTC
CDR3 protein: CASSQSSYLAGMWDEQFF

V gene: TRBV5-6
J gene: TRBJ2-5
CDR3 length: 15
D gene: TRBD2
clone size: NA
CDR3 DNA: TGTGCCAGCAGCTCACTAGCGGGTCTGCAAGAGACCCAGTACTTC
CDR3 protein: CASSSLAGLQETQYF

V gene: TRBV9
J gene: TRBJ2-1
CDR3 length: 15
D gene: TRBD1
clone size: NA
CDR3 DNA: TGTGCCAGCAGCGTTAGGACAGGGGATAACAATGAGCAGTTCTTC
CDR3 protein: CASSVRTGDNNEQFF

V gene: TRBV5-6
J gene: TRBJ2-7
CDR3 length: 15
D gene: TRBD2
clone size: few
CDR3 DNA: TGTGCCAGCAGCCGGGGACTAGCAGGAGACTACGAGCAGTACTTC
CDR3 protein: CASSRGLAGDYEQYF

V gene: TRBV7-2
J gene: TRBJ1-5
CDR3 length: 13
D gene: NA
clone size: few
CDR3 DNA: TGTGCCAGCAGCTTAAACAGTTATCAGCCCCAGCATTTT
CDR3 protein: CASSLNSYQPQHF

V gene: TRBV5-1
J gene: TRBJ1-4
CDR3 length: 14
D gene: NA
clone size: few
CDR3 DNA: TGCGCCAGCAGCTTGGCGGGCGGAAATGAAAAACTGTTTTTT
CDR3 protein: CASSLAGGNEKLFF

V gene: TRBV27
J gene: TRBJ2-7
CDR3 length: 14
D gene: NA
clone size: NA
CDR3 DNA: TGTGCCAGCAGTTTCAGGGGGGGGCTCTACGAGCAGTACTTC
CDR3 protein: CASSFRGGLYEQYF

V gene: TRBV5-1
J gene: TRBJ2-4
CDR3 length: 17
D gene: TRBD2
clone size: NA
CDR3 DNA: TGCGCCAGCAGCTACTACGTCGGGGGGGTAGCCAAAAACATTCAGTACTTC
CDR3 protein: CASSYYVGGVAKNIQYF

V gene: TRBV5-1
J gene: TRBJ2-5
CDR3 length: 15
D gene: NA
clone size: few
CDR3 DNA: TGCGCCAGCAGCTTGGAAGGGGGGGCCGGAGAGACCCAGTACTTC
CDR3 protein: CASSLEGGAGETQYF

V gene: TRBV25-1
J gene: TRBJ2-3
CDR3 length: 15
D gene: NA
clone size: NA
CDR3 DNA: TGTGCCAGCAGTGAATGGGAGAACCGCATGGATACGCAGTATTTT
CDR3 protein: CASSEWENRMDTQYF

V gene: TRBV7-8
J gene: TRBJ1-5
CDR3 length: 19
D gene: TRBD1
clone size: NA
CDR3 DNA: TGTGCCAGCAGCTGGGGGACAGGGGCCTCGATTTATAGCAATCAGCCCCAGCATTTT
CDR3 protein: CASSWGTGASIYSNQPQHF

V gene: TRBV6-6
J gene: TRBJ2-5
CDR3 length: 15
D gene: NA
clone size: NA
CDR3 DNA: TGTGCCAGCAGGGTTGGGGGGCTCTCCCAAGAGACCCAGTACTTC
CDR3 protein: CASRVGGLSQETQYF

V gene: TRBV5-5
J gene: TRBJ2-7
CDR3 length: 15
D gene: NA
clone size: NA
CDR3 DNA: TGTGCCAGCAGTCATAGGATACTCGCCTCCTACGAGCAGTACTTC
CDR3 protein: CASSHRILASYEQYF

V gene: TRBV2
J gene: TRBJ2-1
CDR3 length: 13
D gene: NA
clone size: NA
CDR3 DNA: TGTGCCAGCAGTGAAAGGAGGGGAAATGAGCAGTTCTTC
CDR3 protein: CASSERRGNEQFF

V gene: TRBV9
J gene: TRBJ2-5
CDR3 length: 16
D gene: NA
clone size: NA
CDR3 DNA: TGTGCCAGCAGCGTAGGAGGACCGACGCTAGGGGAGACCCAGTACTTC
CDR3 protein: CASSVGGPTLGETQYF

V gene: TRBV19
J gene: TRBJ1-1
CDR3 length: 12
D gene: NA
clone size: NA
CDR3 DNA: TGTGCCAGTAGTATTTATGGGCATGAAGCTTTCTTT
CDR3 protein: CASSIYGHEAFF

V gene: TRBV28
J gene: TRBJ2-3
CDR3 length: 15
D gene: NA
clone size: NA
CDR3 DNA: TGTGCCAGCAGTCCGGCTGGGCGGGGCACAGATACGCAGTATTTT
CDR3 protein: CASSPAGRGTDTQYF

V gene: TRBV18
J gene: TRBJ2-5
CDR3 length: 13
D gene: NA
clone size: NA
CDR3 DNA: TGTGCCAGCTCACCTTACAGGAGGGAGACCCAGTACTTC
CDR3 protein: CASSPYRRETQYF

V gene: TRBV4-1
J gene: TRBJ2-3
CDR3 length: 19
D gene: TRBD2
clone size: NA
CDR3 DNA: TGCGCCAGCAGCCAAGTCCTCGGGACTAGCGGGGGGGCTAACCGTGGGCAGTATTTT
CDR3 protein: CASSQVLGTSGGANRGQYF

V gene: TRBV5-1
J gene: TRBJ1-6
CDR3 length: 15
D gene: NA
clone size: NA
CDR3 DNA: TGCGCCAGCAGCGCTAACCTCATACCAAATTCACCCCTCCACTTT
CDR3 protein: CASSANLIPNSPLHF

V gene: TRBV6-9
J gene: TRBJ1-2
CDR3 length: 13
D gene: NA
clone size: NA
CDR3 DNA: TGTGCCAGCAGTTTGGGGGGGATCTATGGCTACACCTTC
CDR3 protein: CASSLGGIYGYTF

V gene: TRBV5-1
J gene: TRBJ1-2
CDR3 length: 15
D gene: NA
clone size: few
CDR3 DNA: TGCGCCAGCAGCTTGGCACAGGGATCTAACTATGGCTACACCTTC
CDR3 protein: CASSLAQGSNYGYTF

V gene: TRBV7-9
J gene: TRBJ1-4
CDR3 length: 15
D gene: TRBD1
clone size: NA
CDR3 DNA: TGTGCCAGCAGCTTGGGACAGGGCCATAATGAAAAACTGTTTTTT
CDR3 protein: CASSLGQGHNEKLFF

V gene: TRBV18
J gene: TRBJ2-7
CDR3 length: 17
D gene: TRBD1
clone size: NA
CDR3 DNA: TGTGCCAGCTCACCGGGGACAGGGGCCCCCTCTTCCTACGAGCAGTACTTC
CDR3 protein: CASSPGTGAPSSYEQYF

V gene: TRBV13
J gene: TRBJ2-7
CDR3 length: 15
D gene: TRBD1
clone size: NA
CDR3 DNA: TGTGCCAGCAGCTTAGGGTCAGGGGGCAGCTACGAGCAGTACTTC
CDR3 protein: CASSLGSGGSYEQYF

V gene: TRBV11-3
J gene: TRBJ2-1
CDR3 length: 14
D gene: NA
clone size: once
CDR3 DNA: TGTGCCAGCAGCTCCGACTGGGCAGCCAATGAGCAGTTCTTC
CDR3 protein: CASSSDWAANEQFF

V gene: TRBV27
J gene: TRBJ2-7
CDR3 length: 15
D gene: TRBD1
clone size: NA
CDR3 DNA: TGTGCCAGCAGTTCCGGACAGGGTAGGGCTTACGAGCAGTACTTC
CDR3 protein: CASSSGQGRAYEQYF

V gene: TRBV25-1
J gene: TRBJ2-5
CDR3 length: 17
D gene: TRBD2
clone size: NA
CDR3 DNA: TGTGCCAGCAGTGACCCGGGACTAGCAAATTTCCGGGAGACCCAGTACTTC
CDR3 protein: CASSDPGLANFRETQYF

V gene: TRBV5-6
J gene: TRBJ1-2
CDR3 length: 14
D gene: NA
clone size: NA
CDR3 DNA: TGTGCCAGCAGCTCCGAACCCGGGAACTATGGCTACACCTTC
CDR3 protein: CASSSEPGNYGYTF

V gene: TRBV4-3
J gene: TRBJ2-3
CDR3 length: 14
D gene: NA
clone size: few
CDR3 DNA: TGCGCCAGCAGCCAAGGTCCGTATACAGATACGCAGTATTTT
CDR3 protein: CASSQGPYTDTQYF

V gene: TRBV19
J gene: TRBJ1-3
CDR3 length: 14
D gene: NA
clone size: NA
CDR3 DNA: TGTGCCAGTAGGTTCAGTATCTCTGGAAACACCATATATTTT
CDR3 protein: CASRFSISGNTIYF

V gene: TRBV13
J gene: TRBJ2-1
CDR3 length: 14
D gene: TRBD2
clone size: NA
CDR3 DNA: TGTGCCAGCAGCTCTAGCGGCTCCTACAATGAGCAGTTCTTC
CDR3 protein: CASSSSGSYNEQFF